This TCR beta chain is from a study of blood T cell repertoires in COVID-19. The CDR3 runs 12 residues. The germline CDR1 and CDR2 sequences are MNHNY and SVGAGI (reference sequence). Trimming shortened V by 8 bases and J by 7 bases, and 14 bases separated the two germline ends. Everyone who took part was roughly 18 to 89 years old, and they came from about 23 US areas. During the 2 weeks before they entered the study, exposed participants had met someone with a PCR-confirmed or clinician-diagnosed COVID-19 case. The repertoire was sequenced with immunoSEQ multiplex PCR; TCRdb's copy has only in-frame clones and lacks some. The table includes approximately 280,000 clones, about four fifths detected once.

The clonotype originates from a man in his forties who had been exposed to COVID-19. The sequenced sample consisted of PBMCs or T cells enriched from blood (not recorded which). The chain joins TRBV6-6 to TRBJ1-1; perhaps TRBD1 as D (6 bases). CDR3 sequence (DNA): TGTGCCAGCCTAGAATCACAGGGTGAAGCTTTCTTT. Encoded protein: CASLESQGEAFF.